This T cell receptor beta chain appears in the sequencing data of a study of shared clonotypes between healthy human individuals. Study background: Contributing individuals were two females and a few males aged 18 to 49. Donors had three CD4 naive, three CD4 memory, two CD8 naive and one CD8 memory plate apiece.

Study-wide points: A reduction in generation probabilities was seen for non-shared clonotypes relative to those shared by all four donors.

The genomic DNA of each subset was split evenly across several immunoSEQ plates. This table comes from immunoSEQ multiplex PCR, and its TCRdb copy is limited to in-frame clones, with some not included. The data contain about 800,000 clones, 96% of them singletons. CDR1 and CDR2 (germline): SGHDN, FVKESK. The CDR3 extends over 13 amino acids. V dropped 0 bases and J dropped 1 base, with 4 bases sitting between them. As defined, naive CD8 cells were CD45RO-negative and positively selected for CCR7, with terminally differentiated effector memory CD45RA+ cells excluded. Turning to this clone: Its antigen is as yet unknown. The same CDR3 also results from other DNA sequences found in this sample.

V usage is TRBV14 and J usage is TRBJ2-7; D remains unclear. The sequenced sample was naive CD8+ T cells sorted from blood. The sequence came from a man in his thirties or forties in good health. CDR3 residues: CASSQDSSYEQYF. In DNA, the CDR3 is TGTGCCAGCAGCCAAGACAGTTCCTACGAGCAGTACTTC.